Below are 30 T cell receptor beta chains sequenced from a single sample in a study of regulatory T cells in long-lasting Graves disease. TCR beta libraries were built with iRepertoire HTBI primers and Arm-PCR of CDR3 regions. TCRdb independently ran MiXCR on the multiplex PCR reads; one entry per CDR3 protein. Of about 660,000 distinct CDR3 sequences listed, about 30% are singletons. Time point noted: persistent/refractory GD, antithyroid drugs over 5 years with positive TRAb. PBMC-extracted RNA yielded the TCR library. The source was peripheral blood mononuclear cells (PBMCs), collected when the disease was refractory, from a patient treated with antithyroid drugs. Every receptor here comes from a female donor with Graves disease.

Here the CDR3 reads CASSLGDSRSQETQYF. In DNA, the CDR3 is TGTGCCAGCAGCTTGGGGGACAGCCGGTCCCAAGAGACCCAGTACTTC. The chain links TRBV11-3 to TRBJ2-5, with 7 bases that match TRBD1. The J segment lost 1 base and the V segment lost 3 bases, leaving 8 bases of the junction unmatched. This CDR3 has 16 residues. CDR1 and CDR2 (germline): SGHNT, YENEEA.

Here the CDR3 DNA reads TGCGCCAGCAGCCCACTTTACGGGGTGGTCGGCTACACCTTC. Amino acids: CASSPLYGVVGYTF. The rearrangement joins TRBV5-1 to TRBJ1-2; D unresolved. Germline assignment: CDR1 SGHRS and CDR2 YFSETQ. Trimming removed 4 bases at V and 8 bases at J, with 18 bases between. The CDR3 extends over 14 amino acids.

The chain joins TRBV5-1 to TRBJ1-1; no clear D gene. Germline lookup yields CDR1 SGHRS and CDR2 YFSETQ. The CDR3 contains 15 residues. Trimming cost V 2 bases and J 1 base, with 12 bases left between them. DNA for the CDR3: TGCGCCAGCAGCTTAAGGGCGGCGCGGAACACTGAAGCTTTCTTT. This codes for CASSLRAARNTEAFF.

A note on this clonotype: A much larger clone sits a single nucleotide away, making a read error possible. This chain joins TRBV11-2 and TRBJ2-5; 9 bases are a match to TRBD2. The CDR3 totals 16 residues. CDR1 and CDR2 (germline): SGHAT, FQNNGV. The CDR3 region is CAGSNTAGGSQETQYF. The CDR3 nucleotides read TGTGCCGGCAGCAACACGGCGGGAGGGTCCCAGGAGACCCAGTACTTC.

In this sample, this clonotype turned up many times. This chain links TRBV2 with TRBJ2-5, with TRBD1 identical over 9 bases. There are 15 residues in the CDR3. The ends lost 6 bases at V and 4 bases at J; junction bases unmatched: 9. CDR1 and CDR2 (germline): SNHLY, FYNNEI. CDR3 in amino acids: CASSKQGAKGETQYF. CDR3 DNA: TGTGCCAGCAGCAAACAGGGGGCGAAAGGAGAGACCCAGTACTTC.

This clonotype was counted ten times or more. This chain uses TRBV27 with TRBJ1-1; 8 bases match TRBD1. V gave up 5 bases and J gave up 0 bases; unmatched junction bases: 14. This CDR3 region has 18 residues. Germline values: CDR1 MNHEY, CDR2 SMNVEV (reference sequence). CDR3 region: CASSPQGANTIMNTEAFF. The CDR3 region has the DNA TGTGCCAGCAGTCCCCAGGGGGCGAACACAATTATGAACACTGAAGCTTTCTTT.

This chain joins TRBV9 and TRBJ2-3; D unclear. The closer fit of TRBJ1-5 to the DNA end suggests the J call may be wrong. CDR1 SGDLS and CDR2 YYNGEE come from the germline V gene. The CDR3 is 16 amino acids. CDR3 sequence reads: CASSVGASGSRDTQHF. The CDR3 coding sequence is TGTGCCAGCAGCGTAGGGGCTAGCGGGAGTAGAGATACGCAGCATTTT.

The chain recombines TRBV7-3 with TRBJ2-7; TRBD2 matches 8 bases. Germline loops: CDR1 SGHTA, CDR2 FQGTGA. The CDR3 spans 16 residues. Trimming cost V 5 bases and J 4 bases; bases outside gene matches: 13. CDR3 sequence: CASSPGAGGLGYEQYF. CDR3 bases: TGTGCCAGCAGCCCGGGTGCGGGGGGCCTTGGTTACGAGCAGTACTTC.

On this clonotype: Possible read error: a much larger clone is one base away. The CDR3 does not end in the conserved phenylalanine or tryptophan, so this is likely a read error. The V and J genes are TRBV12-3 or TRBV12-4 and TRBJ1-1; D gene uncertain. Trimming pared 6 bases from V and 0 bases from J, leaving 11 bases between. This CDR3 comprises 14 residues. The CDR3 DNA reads TGTGCCAGCAGCCCAGATATCATGAACACTGAAGCTTTCCTT. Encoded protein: CASSPDIMNTEAFL.

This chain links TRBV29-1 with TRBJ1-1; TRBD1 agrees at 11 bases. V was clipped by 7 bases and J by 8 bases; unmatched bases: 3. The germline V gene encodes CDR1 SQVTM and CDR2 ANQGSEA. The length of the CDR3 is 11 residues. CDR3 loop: CSGGQGGEAFF. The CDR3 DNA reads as TGCAGCGGGGGACAGGGGGGAGAAGCTTTCTTT. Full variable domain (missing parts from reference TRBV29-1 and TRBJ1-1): SAVISQKPSRDICQRGTSLTIQCQVDSQVTMMFWYRQQPGQSLTLIATANQGSEATYESGFVIDKFPISRPNLTFSTLTVSNMSPEDSSIYLCSGGQGGEAFFGQGTRLTVV.

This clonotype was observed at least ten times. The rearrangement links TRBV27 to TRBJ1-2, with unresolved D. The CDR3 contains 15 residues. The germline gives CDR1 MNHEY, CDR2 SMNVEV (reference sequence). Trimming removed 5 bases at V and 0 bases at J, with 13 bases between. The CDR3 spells CASSPLGRSNYGYTF. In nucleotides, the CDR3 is TGTGCCAGCAGTCCTTTAGGGAGATCTAACTATGGCTACACCTTC.

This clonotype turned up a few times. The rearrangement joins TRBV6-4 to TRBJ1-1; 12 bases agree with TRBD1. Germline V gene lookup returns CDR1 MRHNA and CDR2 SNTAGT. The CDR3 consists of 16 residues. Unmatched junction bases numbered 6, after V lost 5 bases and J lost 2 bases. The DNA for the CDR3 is TGTGCCAGCAGTTACCCGGGACAGGGGGCAAACACTGAAGCTTTCTTT. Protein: CASSYPGQGANTEAFF.

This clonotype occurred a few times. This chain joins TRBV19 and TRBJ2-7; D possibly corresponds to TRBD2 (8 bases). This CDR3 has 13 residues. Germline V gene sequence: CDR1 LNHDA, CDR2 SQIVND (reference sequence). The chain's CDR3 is CATGTRGLYEQYF. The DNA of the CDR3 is TGTGCAACTGGGACTAGGGGGCTCTACGAGCAGTACTTC.

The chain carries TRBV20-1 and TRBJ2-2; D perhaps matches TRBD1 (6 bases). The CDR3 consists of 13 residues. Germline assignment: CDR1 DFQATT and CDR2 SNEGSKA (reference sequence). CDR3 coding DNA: TGCAGCATCATGCAGGGGCGGACCGGGGAGCTGTTTTTT. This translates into CSIMQGRTGELFF.

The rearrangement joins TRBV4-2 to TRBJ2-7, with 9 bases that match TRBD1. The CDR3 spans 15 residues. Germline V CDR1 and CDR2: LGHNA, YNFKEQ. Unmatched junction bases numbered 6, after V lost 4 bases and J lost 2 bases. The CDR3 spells CASSRPGQGTYEQYF. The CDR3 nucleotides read TGTGCCAGCAGCCGACCGGGACAGGGTACCTACGAGCAGTACTTC.

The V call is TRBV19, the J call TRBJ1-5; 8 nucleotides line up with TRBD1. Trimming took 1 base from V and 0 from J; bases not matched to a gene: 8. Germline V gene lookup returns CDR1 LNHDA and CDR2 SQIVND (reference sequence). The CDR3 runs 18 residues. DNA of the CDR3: TGTGCCAGTAGTATAGGCGGACAGGGCTATTATAGCAATCAGCCCCAGCATTTT. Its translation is CASSIGGQGYYSNQPQHF.

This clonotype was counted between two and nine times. The CDR3 DNA sequence: TGTGCCAGTAGTATAGGAGGGTATGCTGAAGCTTTCTTT. Translating gives CASSIGGYAEAFF. The V call is TRBV19, the J call TRBJ1-1, with D uncertain. CDR3 length: 13 residues. Germline values: CDR1 LNHDA, CDR2 SQIVND (reference sequence). The V end was cut by 1 base, the J end by 6 bases, with 9 bases between.

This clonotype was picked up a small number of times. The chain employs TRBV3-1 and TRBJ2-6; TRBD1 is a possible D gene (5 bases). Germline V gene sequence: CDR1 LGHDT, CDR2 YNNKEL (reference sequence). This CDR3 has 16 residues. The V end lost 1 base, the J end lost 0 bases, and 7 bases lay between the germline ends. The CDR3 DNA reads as TGTGCCAGCAGCCAAGTCAGGGCCTCTGGGGCCAACGTCCTGACTTTC. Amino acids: CASSQVRASGANVLTF.

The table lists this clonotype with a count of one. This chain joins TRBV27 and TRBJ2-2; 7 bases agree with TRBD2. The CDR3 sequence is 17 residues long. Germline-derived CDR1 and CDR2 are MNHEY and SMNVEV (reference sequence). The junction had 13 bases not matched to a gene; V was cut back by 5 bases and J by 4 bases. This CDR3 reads CASSPTRLARSTGELFF. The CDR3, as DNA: TGTGCCAGCAGTCCGACTAGACTAGCCAGGAGCACCGGGGAGCTGTTTTTT.

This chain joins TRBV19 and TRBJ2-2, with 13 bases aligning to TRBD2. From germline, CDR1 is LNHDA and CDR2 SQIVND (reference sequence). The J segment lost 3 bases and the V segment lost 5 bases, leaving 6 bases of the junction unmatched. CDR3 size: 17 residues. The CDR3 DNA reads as TGTGCCAGTAGTTTGACTAGCGGGAGGTTGGACACCGGGGAGCTGTTTTTT. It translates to CASSLTSGRLDTGELFF.

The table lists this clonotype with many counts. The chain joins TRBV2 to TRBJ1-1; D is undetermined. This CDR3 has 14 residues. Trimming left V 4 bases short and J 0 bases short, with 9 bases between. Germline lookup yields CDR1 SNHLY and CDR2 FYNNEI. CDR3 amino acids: CASSAPYVNTEAFF. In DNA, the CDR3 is TGTGCCAGCAGTGCCCCCTACGTGAACACTGAAGCTTTCTTT.

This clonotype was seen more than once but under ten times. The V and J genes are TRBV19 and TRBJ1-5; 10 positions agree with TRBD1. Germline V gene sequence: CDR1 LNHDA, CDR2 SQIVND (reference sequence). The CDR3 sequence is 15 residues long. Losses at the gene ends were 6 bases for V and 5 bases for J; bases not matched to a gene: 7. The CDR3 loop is CASSPSGQGHQPQHF. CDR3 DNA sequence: TGTGCCAGTAGCCCTTCGGGACAGGGGCATCAGCCCCAGCATTTT.

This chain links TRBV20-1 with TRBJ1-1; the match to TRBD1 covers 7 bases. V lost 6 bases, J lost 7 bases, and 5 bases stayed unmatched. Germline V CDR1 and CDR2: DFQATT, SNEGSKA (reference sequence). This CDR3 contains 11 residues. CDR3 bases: TGCAGTGCACCGGGACAGCGTGAAGCTTTCTTT. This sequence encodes CSAPGQREAFF.

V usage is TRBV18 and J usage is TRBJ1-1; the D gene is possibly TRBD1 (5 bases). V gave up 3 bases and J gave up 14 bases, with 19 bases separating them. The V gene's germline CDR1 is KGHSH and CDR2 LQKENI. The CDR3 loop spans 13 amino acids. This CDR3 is CASSPRQSVGEFF. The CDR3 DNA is TGTGCCAGCTCACCGAGGCAGAGCGTGGGGGAGTTCTTT.

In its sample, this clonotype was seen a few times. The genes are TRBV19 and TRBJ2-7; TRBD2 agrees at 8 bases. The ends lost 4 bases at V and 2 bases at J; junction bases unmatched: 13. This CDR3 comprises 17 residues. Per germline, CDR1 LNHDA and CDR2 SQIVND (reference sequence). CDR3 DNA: TGTGCCAGTAGTACCAGCGGGAGTCTACGGTACCCCTACGAGCAGTACTTC. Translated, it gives CASSTSGSLRYPYEQYF.

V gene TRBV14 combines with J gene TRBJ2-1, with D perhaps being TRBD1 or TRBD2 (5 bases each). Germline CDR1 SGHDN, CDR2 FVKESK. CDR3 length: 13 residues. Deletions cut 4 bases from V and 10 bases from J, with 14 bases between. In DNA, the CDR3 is TGTGCCAGCAGCCGGGTACTCTGGGGGGAGCAGTTCTTC. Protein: CASSRVLWGEQFF.

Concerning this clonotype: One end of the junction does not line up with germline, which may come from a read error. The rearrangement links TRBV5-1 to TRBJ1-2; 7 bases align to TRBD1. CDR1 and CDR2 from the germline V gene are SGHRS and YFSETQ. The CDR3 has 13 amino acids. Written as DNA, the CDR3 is TGTGCCAGCAGCGAGGACAGGCTAGAGGGCTACACCTTC. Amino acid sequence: CASSEDRLEGYTF. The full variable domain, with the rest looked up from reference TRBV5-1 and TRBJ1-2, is KAGVTQTPRYLIKTRGQQVTLSCSPISGHRSVSWYQQTPGQGLQFLFEYFSETQRNKGNFPGRFSGRQFSNSRSEMNVSTLELGDSALYLCASSEDRLEGYTFGSGTRLTVV.

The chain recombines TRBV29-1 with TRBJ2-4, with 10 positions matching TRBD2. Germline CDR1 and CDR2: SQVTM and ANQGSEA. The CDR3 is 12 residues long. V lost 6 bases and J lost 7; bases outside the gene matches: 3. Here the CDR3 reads CSVRTSGNIQYF. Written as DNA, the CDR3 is TGCAGCGTCAGGACTAGCGGTAACATTCAGTACTTC.

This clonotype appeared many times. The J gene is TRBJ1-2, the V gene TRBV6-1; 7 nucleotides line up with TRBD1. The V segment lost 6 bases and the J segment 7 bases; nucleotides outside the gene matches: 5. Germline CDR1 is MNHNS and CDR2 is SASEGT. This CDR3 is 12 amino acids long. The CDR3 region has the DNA TGTGCCAGCAGGATACAGGGGTTTGGCTACACCTTC. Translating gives CASRIQGFGYTF.

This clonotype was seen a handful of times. The DNA for the CDR3 is TGTGCCAGTAGTATAGTAGACAGCATGAACACTGAAGCTTTCTTT. This translates into CASSIVDSMNTEAFF. The chain has TRBV19 and TRBJ1-1, with a weak D call TRBD1 (5 bases). With 1 base removed from V and 0 bases from J, the gap between germline ends came to 9 bases. The CDR3 runs to 15 residues. Germline V gene data show CDR1 as LNHDA and CDR2 as SQIVND (reference sequence).